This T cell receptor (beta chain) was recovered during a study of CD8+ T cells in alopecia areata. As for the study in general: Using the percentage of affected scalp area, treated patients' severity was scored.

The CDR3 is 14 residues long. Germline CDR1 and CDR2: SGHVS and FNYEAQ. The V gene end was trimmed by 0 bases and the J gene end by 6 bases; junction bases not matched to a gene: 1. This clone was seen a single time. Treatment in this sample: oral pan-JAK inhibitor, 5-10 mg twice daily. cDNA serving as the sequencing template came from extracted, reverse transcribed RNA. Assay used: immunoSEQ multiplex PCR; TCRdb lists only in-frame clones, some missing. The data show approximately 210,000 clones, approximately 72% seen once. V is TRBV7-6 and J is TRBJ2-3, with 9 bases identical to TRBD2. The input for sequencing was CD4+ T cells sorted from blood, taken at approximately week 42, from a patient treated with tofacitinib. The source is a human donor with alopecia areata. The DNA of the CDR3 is TGTGCCAGCAGCTTAGCGAGCGGGGGGGATACGCAGTATTTT. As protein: CASSLASGGDTQYF. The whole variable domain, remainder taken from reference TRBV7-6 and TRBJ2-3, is GAGVSQSPRYKVTKRGQDVALRCDPISGHVSLYWYRQALGQGPEFLTYFNYEAQQDKSGLPNDRFSAERPEGSISTLTIQRTEQRDSAMYRCASSLASGGDTQYFGPGTRLTVL.